This TCR beta chain comes out of a study of spatial heterogeneity in lung cancer. J gave up 2 bases and V 10 bases, and 16 bases lay outside the gene matches. The germline gives CDR1 MNHEY, CDR2 SVGEGT. The CDR3 extends over 17 amino acids. TCRdb redid the calling of the 5' RACE reads with MiXCR, one entry per CDR3 protein. The sample records about 56,000 distinct CDR3 sequences, roughly 7.9% being singletons. The time point here: sample taken at primary tumor resection. Tumor, nontumor lung or frozen PBMC supplied whole RNA that was sequenced unsorted. This clonotype was counted many times. The clonotype originates from a female donor with early-stage non-small cell lung cancer. This specimen consisted of PBMCs, obtained at surgery. This chain links TRBV6-2 or TRBV6-3 with TRBJ2-5, with TRBD1 matching 10 bases. The CDR3 nucleotides read TGTGCCACCACTCCGGGACAGGGGCGCCCGGGACAAGAGACCCAGTACTTC. It encodes CATTPGQGRPGQETQYF.